A single sample is the source of the 26 T cell receptor beta chains below, sequenced in a study of tumor and adjacent non-tumor tissue in lung cancer (dated by TCRdb to the late 2010s). The receptor library was made with multiplex PCR. These reads were obtained on an Illumina HiSeq 2500. TCRbeta libraries were constructed through three rounds of nested PCR with primers (Table S4) according to protocols modified from ARM-PCR. The raw public data were reprocessed by TCRdb itself: fastp quality trimming at Q25, MiXCR clonotype calling, in-frame beta chains only. Identical CDR3 proteins give one entry, which carries the most common genes and DNA. This sample holds approximately 90,000 distinct CDR3 sequences; 76% were observed only once. Of the sample, about a fifth falls within the top ten clones. RNA was extracted from bulk unsorted tissue and checked for quality with a NanoDrop ND-1000 and an Agilent 2100. The normal lung samples consisted of distant non-tumor tissue collected more than 3 cm from the tumor edge.

The specimen was distant non-tumor lung tissue. These receptor sequences come from a woman in her forties or fifties with non-small cell lung cancer.

With respect to this clonotype: It is likely a read error, because the conserved phenylalanine at the end of the CDR3 is missing. The genes are TRBV11-2 and TRBJ2-7, with D possibly being TRBD2 (6 bases). Germline V CDR1 and CDR2: SGHAT, FQNNGV. This CDR3 comprises 14 residues. The DNA for the CDR3 is TGTACCAGCAGCCTACACGCGGGAAAGGGGGAGCAGTACTCC. It yields the protein CTSSLHAGKGEQYS.

The table lists this clonotype with many counts. This rearrangement joins TRBV20-1 to TRBJ2-7, with D possibly TRBD2 on 6 matching bases. The CDR3 covers 15 residues. V gave up 4 bases and J gave up 7 bases, with 23 bases separating them. Per germline, CDR1 DFQATT and CDR2 SNEGSKA (reference sequence). CDR3: CSATGEGTPRREQYF. CDR3 nucleotides: TGCAGTGCTACGGGGGAAGGGACCCCCAGGAGAGAGCAGTACTTC.

In the case of this clonotype: A much more abundant neighbour one base away suggests this may be a read error. The gene calls are TRBV20-1 and TRBJ2-7; D gene unclear. V was shortened by 6 bases and J by 5 bases, with 17 bases between the two germline ends. The CDR3 covers 13 residues. Germline V gene lookup returns CDR1 DFQATT and CDR2 SNEGSKA (reference sequence). CDR3 residues: CSAQAWVGDEQYF. As DNA, the CDR3 is TGCAGTGCCCAGGCATGGGTCGGCGACGAGCAGTACTTC.

Concerning this clonotype itself: One end of the junction is discordant with germline, which a read error may explain. The rearrangement uses TRBV2 and TRBJ1-4; D is unresolved. The germline CDR1 and CDR2 sequences are SNHLY and FYNNEI. The CDR3 consists of 14 residues. The CDR3 DNA is TGTACCAGCAGTGCGCAGGAATCTAATGAAAAACTGTTTTTT. Amino acid sequence: CTSSAQESNEKLFF.

Worth noting for this clonotype: Without the conserved terminal phenylalanine or tryptophan, this CDR3 likely stems from a read error. The genes are TRBV6-5 and TRBJ1-6, with no clear D. The CDR3 covers 17 residues. Germline V lookup: CDR1 MNHEY, CDR2 SVGAGI. V was cut by 5 bases and J by 0 bases, with 14 bases left in between. The CDR3 protein is CASSGRWASSYNSPLHL. In nucleotides, the CDR3 is TGTGCCAGCAGTGGGCGTTGGGCGAGCTCCTATAATTCACCCCTCCACCTT.

As concerns this clonotype: Compared with germline, one end of the junction differs, possibly owing to a read error. The chain uses TRBV11-1 and TRBJ2-2; D possibly matches TRBD1 or TRBD2 (5 bases each). Looked up from germline, CDR1 is SGHAT and CDR2 is FQDESV (reference sequence). CDR3 length: 17 amino acids. CDR3 nucleotides: TGTGTCAGCAGGCCTGAGGAGAGAAGGGGCTATACCGGGGAACTGTTTTTT. Translation gives CVSRPEERRGYTGELFF.

Turning to this clonotype: Since a much larger clone is just one base distant, this may be a read error. Because it lacks the conserved phenylalanine or tryptophan at the end, this CDR3 is likely a read error. This chain joins TRBV28 and TRBJ2-7, with 11 bases lining up with TRBD2. From germline, CDR1 is MDHEN and CDR2 SYDVKM. V trimming: 5 bases; J trimming: 5 bases; junction bases outside the gene matches: 5. The CDR3 totals 14 residues. In DNA form, the CDR3 reads TGTGCCAGCAGTAGAACTAGCGGGAGTGACGAGCAGTACCTC. Protein product: CASSRTSGSDEQYL.

V gene TRBV11-1 combines with J gene TRBJ2-1; no clear D. This CDR3 has 15 residues. Per the germline V gene, CDR1 is SGHAT and CDR2 is FQDESV (reference sequence). Here the CDR3 DNA reads TGTACTGGCAGCCCGACTCCTTCGACGGGCGATGAGCAGTTCTTC. Its protein product is CTGSPTPSTGDEQFF.

Comments on this clonotype: A read error may account for a junction end that differs from germline. The chain carries TRBV28 and TRBJ2-7; tentatively, D is TRBD1 (5 bases). The CDR3 is 12 residues long. Germline loops: CDR1 MDHEN, CDR2 SYDVKM. In DNA, the CDR3 is TGCGGCAGCAGTCCTCAGGGCTACGAGCAGTACTTC. As protein: CGSSPQGYEQYF. Filled out from reference TRBV28 and TRBJ2-7, the complete variable domain reads DVKVTQSSRYLVKRTGEKVFLECVQDMDHENMFWYRQDPGLGLRLIYFSYDVKMKEKGDIPEGYSVSREKKERFSLILESASTNQTSMYLCGSSPQGYEQYFGPGTRLTVT.

For this clonotype: This likely comes from a read error, as the CDR3 has no conserved phenylalanine or tryptophan at its end. The V call is TRBV4-2, the J call TRBJ2-7; D uncertain. Germline CDR1 is LGHNA and CDR2 is YNFKEQ. The CDR3 consists of 16 residues. The CDR3 region has the DNA TGTGCCAACAGCCATGCAGTAGAGGCGGTCACCTACGAGCAGTACTCA. Translation: CANSHAVEAVTYEQYS.

This clonotype was seen a few times. The rearrangement links TRBV15 to TRBJ2-5; D remains ambiguous. Germline assignment: CDR1 LNHNV and CDR2 YYDKDF (reference sequence). This CDR3 comprises 13 residues. Trimming took 3 bases from V and 7 from J, leaving 12 bases between them. The CDR3 DNA sequence: TGTGCCACCAGCAGCACGGGTAGAGGGACCCAGTACTTC. As protein: CATSSTGRGTQYF. The complete variable domain, with remaining parts taken from reference TRBV15 and TRBJ2-5, reads DAMVIQNPRYQVTQFGKPVTLSCSQTLNHNVMYWYQQKSSQAPKLLFHYYDKDFNNEADTPDNFQSRRPNTSFCFLDIRSPGLGDTAMYLCATSSTGRGTQYFGPGTRLLVL.

Concerning this clonotype itself: The germline gene is not matched at one end of the junction; a read error may be the cause. The gene calls are TRBV11-2 and TRBJ2-1; D may be TRBD2 (6 bases). Germline CDR1 SGHAT, CDR2 FQNNGV. The CDR3 is made up of 14 amino acids. The CDR3 here is CASSLGTVCNEQFF. CDR3 sequence (DNA): TGTGCCAGCAGCCTAGGGACTGTCTGCAATGAGCAATTCTTC.

In regard to this clonotype: The junction departs from the called germline gene at one end, perhaps through a read error. V gene TRBV20-1 combines with J gene TRBJ2-5; tentatively, D is TRBD2 (5 bases). Germline CDR1 reads DFQATT; CDR2 reads SNEGSKA (reference sequence). The CDR3 consists of 11 residues. The CDR3 loop is CCALLGETQYF. CDR3 sequence (DNA): TGCTGTGCTTTACTAGGCGAGACCCAGTACTTC.

This clonotype was recorded at least ten times. This rearrangement joins TRBV20-1 to TRBJ1-1; the D is unclear. The germline gives CDR1 DFQATT, CDR2 SNEGSKA (reference sequence). The CDR3 consists of 13 residues. V was pared by 6 bases and J by 7 bases, with 18 bases between. In nucleotides, the CDR3 is TGCAGTGCCCCCGTCGGGCGTTCGATTGAAGCTTTCTTT. This gives the protein CSAPVGRSIEAFF.

As regards this clonotype: The germline gene is not matched at one end of the junction; a read error may be the cause. The chain employs TRBV29-1 and TRBJ2-1; 9 bases are shared with TRBD2. Germline V gene lookup returns CDR1 SQVTM and CDR2 ANQGSEA. This CDR3 region has 14 residues. The CDR3 here is CSASSGRTGNEQLF. CDR3 DNA: TGCAGCGCCTCGAGCGGGAGGACCGGGAATGAGCAGCTCTTC.

On this clonotype: This may stem from a read error, because a much larger clone lies one nucleotide away. The genes are TRBV30 and TRBJ1-5, with no clear D. This CDR3 is 13 amino acids long. With 1 base removed from V and 6 bases from J, the gap between germline ends came to 10 bases. The germline CDR1 and CDR2 sequences are GTSNPN and SVGIG (reference sequence). CDR3 loop: CAWSGSVGQPQHF. CDR3 bases: TGTGCCTGGAGTGGTAGTGTCGGTCAGCCCCAGCATTTT.

This clonotype was seen ten or more times. The J gene is TRBJ2-4, the V gene TRBV20-1, with unresolved D. Germline loops: CDR1 DFQATT, CDR2 SNEGSKA (reference sequence). The CDR3 covers 13 residues. Trimming took 4 bases from V and 7 from J, leaving 14 bases between them. CDR3 in DNA: TGCAGTGCTACTCCGATGACACTGAACATTCAGTACTTC. It translates to CSATPMTLNIQYF.

V usage is TRBV6-5 and J usage is TRBJ1-4, with D tentatively TRBD1 (5 bases). Trimming cost V 5 bases and J 2 bases, with 18 bases left between them. The CDR3 contains 17 residues. Germline V gene sequence: CDR1 MNHEY, CDR2 SVGAGI. CDR3 DNA sequence: TGTGCCAGCAGTCATCTTAATCCAGGGCGCACTAATGAAAAACTGTTTTTT. Its translation: CASSHLNPGRTNEKLFF.

This clonotype was picked up a small number of times. The junction shows a germline mismatch at one end, possibly a read error. The V call is TRBV7-9, the J call TRBJ2-7; maybe TRBD2 (6 bases). Germline CDR1 SEHNR, CDR2 FQNEAQ (reference sequence). CDR3 length: 14 amino acids. The DNA for the CDR3 is TGTGCCAGCAGCTTTTCTGGGACTCCGGACGAGCAGAACTTC. This gives the protein CASSFSGTPDEQNF.

The chain carries TRBV11-1 and TRBJ2-6; D gene unclear. Trimming took 7 bases from V and 0 from J, leaving 13 bases between them. The CDR3 has 16 residues. Germline-derived CDR1 and CDR2 are SGHAT and FQDESV (reference sequence). The CDR3, as DNA: TGTGCCAGCAACCCGCCGATCAGCTCTGGGGCCAACGTCCTGACTTTC. Translated: CASNPPISSGANVLTF.

This clonotype was recorded once. Compared with germline, one end of the junction differs, possibly owing to a read error. The chain employs TRBV12-3 or TRBV12-4 and TRBJ1-1, with 10 positions matching TRBD1. The length of the CDR3 is 15 residues. The CDR3 protein is CASSLRDRGETEAFF. The CDR3 region has the DNA TGTGCCAGTAGTTTGCGGGACAGGGGTGAGACTGAAGCTTTCTTT.

This clonotype was observed a single time. A read error may be the cause here, since a much bigger clone is one base away. This sequence joins TRBV10-3 and TRBJ2-3; D call uncertain. Germline values: CDR1 ENHRY, CDR2 SYGVKD. The CDR3 totals 14 residues. Deletions cut 8 bases from V and 0 bases from J, with 12 bases between. For the CDR3, the DNA is TGTGCCATCGAAAACACAGCTAGCACAGATACGCAGTATTTT. Amino acid sequence: CAIENTASTDTQYF.

On this clonotype itself: A much more abundant neighbour one base away suggests this may be a read error. The rearrangement links TRBV20-1 to TRBJ2-5; 11 bases fit TRBD1. With 4 bases clipped from V and 4 bases from J, the junction kept 8 bases outside the gene matches. The CDR3 extends over 15 amino acids. The germline CDR1 and CDR2 sequences are DFQATT and SNEGSKA (reference sequence). The CDR3 nucleotides read TGCAGTGCTACCCAGGGGGACAGGGGGGGAGAGACCCAGTACTTC. It yields the protein CSATQGDRGGETQYF.

This clonotype came up many times. A much larger clone differs from this one at a single base, so this may be a read error. The V call is TRBV4-1, the J call TRBJ1-4; D is ambiguous. CDR1 MGHRA and CDR2 YSYEKL come from the germline V gene. This CDR3 has 14 amino acids. CDR3 protein: CTSSSTRRKEKLFF. CDR3 bases: TGCACCAGCAGCAGTACCAGGAGAAAGGAAAAACTGTTTTTT.

To note about this clonotype: Compared with germline, one end of the junction differs, possibly owing to a read error. The genes are TRBV6-1 and TRBJ2-7, with D possibly being TRBD1 (5 bases). The CDR3 has 12 amino acids. The germline gives CDR1 MNHNS, CDR2 SASEGT. DNA for the CDR3: TGTGCCAGCATCCCAGGGTTTGACGAGCAGTGCTTC. Translated, it gives CASIPGFDEQCF.

To note about this clonotype: A much more abundant neighbour one base away suggests this may be a read error. In nucleotides, the CDR3 is TGTGCCATCAGTGAGTCTGGGACGGTAACTATGCAGTATTTT. It specifies CAISESGTVTMQYF. This chain links TRBV10-3 with TRBJ2-3; D could derive from TRBD1 or TRBD2 (5 bases each). From germline, CDR1 is ENHRY and CDR2 SYGVKD. V was clipped by 0 bases and J by 11 bases, with 15 bases between them. The CDR3 length is 14 residues.